This T cell receptor (beta chain) was observed in a study of blood T cell repertoires in COVID-19. In the study overall: Samples taken during acute and convalescent COVID-19 were collected in the United States, Italy and Spain.

In the source study's methods: Counts of nucleated cells, estimated from reference gene primer amplification, were obtained. Sequencing was performed with immunoSEQ multiplex PCR; in TCRdb, only in-frame clones are kept and a portion is missing. V and J calls plus clone size are reproduced from that table; the DNA served to infer D and trimming. The sample holds hundreds of thousands of clones, 80% to 90% seen once. This study enrolled people aged 18 to 89 from about 24 US geographic areas. Trimming took 5 bases from V and 6 from J; bases not matched to a gene: 0. Germline CDR1 GTSNPN, CDR2 SVGIG (reference sequence). The CDR3 is made up of 11 amino acids.

Sequences were obtained from PBMCs or T cells enriched from blood (not recorded which). V and J are TRBV30 and TRBJ2-2; 7 nucleotides line up with TRBD2. This clonotype was obtained from a woman in her 50s who had recovered from COVID-19. The DNA for the CDR3 is TGTGCCTGGGGGAGGGCCGGGGAGCTGTTTTTT. Translating gives CAWGRAGELFF.